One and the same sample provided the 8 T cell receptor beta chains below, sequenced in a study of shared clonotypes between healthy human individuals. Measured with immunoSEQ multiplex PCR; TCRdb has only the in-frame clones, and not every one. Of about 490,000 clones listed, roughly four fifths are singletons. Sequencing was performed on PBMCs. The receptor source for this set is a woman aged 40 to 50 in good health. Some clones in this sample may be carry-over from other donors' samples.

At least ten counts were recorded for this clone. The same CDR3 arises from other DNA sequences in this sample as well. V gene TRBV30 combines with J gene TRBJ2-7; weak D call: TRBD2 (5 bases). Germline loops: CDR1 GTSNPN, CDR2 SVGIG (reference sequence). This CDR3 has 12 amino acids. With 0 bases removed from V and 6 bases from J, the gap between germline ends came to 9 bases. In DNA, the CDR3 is TGTGCCTGGAGTGTCGTAGGGAGCGAGCAGTACTTC. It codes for CAWSVVGSEQYF.

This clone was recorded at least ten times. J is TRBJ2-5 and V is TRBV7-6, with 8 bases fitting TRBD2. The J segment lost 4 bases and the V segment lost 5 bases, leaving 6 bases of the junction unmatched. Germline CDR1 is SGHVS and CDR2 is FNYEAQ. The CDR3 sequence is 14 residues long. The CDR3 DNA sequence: TGTGCCAGCAGCAAAAGCGGGAGCCGAGAGACCCAGTACTTC. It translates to CASSKSGSRETQYF.

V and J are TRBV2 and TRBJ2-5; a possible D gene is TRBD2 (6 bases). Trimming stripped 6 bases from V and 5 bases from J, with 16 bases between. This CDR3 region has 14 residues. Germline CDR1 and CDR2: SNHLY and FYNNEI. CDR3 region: CASSSRTGGETQYF. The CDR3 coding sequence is TGTGCCAGCAGCTCTAGGACTGGAGGGGAGACCCAGTACTTC.

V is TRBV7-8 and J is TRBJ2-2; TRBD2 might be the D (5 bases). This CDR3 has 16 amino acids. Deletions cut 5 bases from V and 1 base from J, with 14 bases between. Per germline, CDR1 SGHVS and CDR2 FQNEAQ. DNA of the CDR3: TGTGCCAGCAGCCCTAGGACGGCGGGGAACACCGGGGAGCTGTTTTTT. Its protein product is CASSPRTAGNTGELFF.

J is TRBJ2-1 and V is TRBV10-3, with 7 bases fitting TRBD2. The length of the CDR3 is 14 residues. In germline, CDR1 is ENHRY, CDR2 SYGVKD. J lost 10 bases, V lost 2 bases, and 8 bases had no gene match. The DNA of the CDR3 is TGTGCCATCAGTGAGAGACTAGCAGCAACCGAGCAGTTCTTC. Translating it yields CAISERLAATEQFF.

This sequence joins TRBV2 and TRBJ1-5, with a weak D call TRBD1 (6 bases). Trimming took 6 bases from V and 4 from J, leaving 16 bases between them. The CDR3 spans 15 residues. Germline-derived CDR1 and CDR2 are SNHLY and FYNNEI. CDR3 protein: CASRGDTGGNQPQHF. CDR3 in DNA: TGTGCCAGCAGAGGGGACACCGGGGGGAATCAGCCCCAGCATTTT.

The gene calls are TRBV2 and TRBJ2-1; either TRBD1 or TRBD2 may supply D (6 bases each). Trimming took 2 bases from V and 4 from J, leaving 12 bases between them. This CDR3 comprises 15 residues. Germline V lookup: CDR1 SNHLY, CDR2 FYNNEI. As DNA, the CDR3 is TGTGCCAGCAGTGAACGGGGGCGGTCTTACAATGAGCAGTTCTTC. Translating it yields CASSERGRSYNEQFF.

The CDR3 reads CASSLVAGGDTQYF. CDR3 DNA sequence: TGTGCCAGCAGCTTAGTAGCGGGAGGTGATACGCAGTATTTT. The chain joins TRBV11-1 to TRBJ2-3, with 10 positions matching TRBD2. J lost 6 bases, V lost 1 base, and 1 base had no gene match. CDR1 and CDR2 (germline): SGHAT, FQDESV (reference sequence). The CDR3 is 14 amino acids. The full variable domain, completed using reference TRBV11-1 and TRBJ2-3, is EAEVAQSPRYKITEKSQAVAFWCDPISGHATLYWYRQILGQGPELLVQFQDESVVDDSQLPKDRFSAERLKGVDSTLKIQPAELGDSAMYLCASSLVAGGDTQYFGPGTRLTVL.